This TCR beta chain was profiled in a study of cytomegalovirus exposure and HLA in healthy donors (TCRdb year 2017). For context, the study as a whole: In an earlier analysis of 587 of the donors, 250 to 350 Gb of sequence data and 117 million unique TCR beta sequences from 180 million or so T cells were reported. A separate validation cohort of roughly 120 different subjects was used in addition to the roughly 670-subject first cohort. The number of typed donors differed by locus: about 629-630 for A, B, C, DRB1 and DQB1; 522 for DQA1; around 580 for DPA1; and approximately 450 for DPB1. The study was designed to test whether signatures of past pathogen exposure could be identified by cataloging public T cell receptors. Of the 398 genotyped donors, roughly 85% fell in the genetic ancestry cluster associated with self-reported Caucasian donors. An earlier analysis of around 580 of the donors used high-throughput TCR beta sequencing to judge whether each TCR beta V gene segment behaved as functional or pseudogenic. HLA typing included class I and class II loci at four-digit resolution. Around 320 gigabases of sequencing data and tens of millions of unique TCR sequences were included in an early release covering roughly 600 HLA-typed donors. Alongside the repertoire data, information on donor age, sex, ethnicity and CMV serostatus was compiled. Among roughly 400 genotyped donors of the cohort, an average of approximately 220,000 unique TCR beta nucleotide sequences was sequenced per donor, of which about 18% were non-productive. The T cell repertoires of around 730 subjects were profiled by immunosequencing and related to cytomegalovirus serostatus. A later analysis re-analyzed previously published TCR beta repertoires from 600 to 850 donors and added high-resolution HLA genotyping to study TCR occurrence patterns. All discovery cohort repertoires had been generated on a single sequencing platform. A later genetic analysis took genome-wide SNP genotypes for about 65% of the 666 donors and used that subset as a discovery cohort. Four to six DR-DQ haplotypes were handled as single units for association and clustering because linkage in the cohort was strong. To predict cytomegalovirus infection status, the study combined high-throughput TCR immunosequencing, statistical association of individual TCRs with disease status, and machine learning. In the later analysis, no new phenotypic data were used to find candidate immune exposures; instead, reliance was placed on TCR beta sequences and their occurrence across donors.

The cohort comprised 670 or so healthy bone marrow donors. At the time of sampling, all cohort members were nominally healthy, though unrecorded immune exposures were likely present. The donor was CMV seronegative and was included in the group of several hundred seronegative cohort members. Each donor provided a peripheral blood sample, and peripheral blood mononuclear cells were used for TCR beta sequencing. Genomic DNA was extracted from the blood cell samples with the Qiagen DNeasy Blood Extraction Kit. Library prep was done by the immunoSEQ multiplex PCR assay. For the multiplex PCR, a mixture combining 60 forward primers for TCR Vbeta segments and 13 reverse primers for TCR Jbeta segments was used. The CDR3 region of rearranged TCR beta genes was amplified from genomic DNA with a multiplex PCR assay. The Illumina HiSeq System was used to sequence the amplified TCR beta libraries as 87-base-pair reads. The source study handled its data this way. In a later analysis, some 80 million unique TCR beta chains were counted across the roughly 610 repertoires, and roughly 11 million of these chains were shared by at least two donors. To remove PCR and sequencing errors, raw reads were error-corrected and collapsed into unique sequences using a nearest-neighbor algorithm that merged closely related sequences. CDR3 sequences were aligned to IMGT reference sequences to assign V, D and J gene segments. For a sequence to be retained, a match of at least six nucleotides was required to both a V gene segment and a J gene segment. A rearrangement counted as productive if the CDR3 had no stop codons and remained in frame with V and J, and every other rearrangement counted as non-productive. CDR3 was defined by IMGT convention, running from the second conserved V-encoded cysteine to the conserved J-encoded phenylalanine. In an earlier analysis of roughly 610 of the donors, sequences lacking an unambiguous match to a single V gene segment were excluded. In an earlier analysis of approximately 590 of the donors, V segments were called functional above 56.7% productive rearrangements and were called segregating when the between-donor standard deviation exceeded 5%. A statistical classification framework was developed to diagnose cytomegalovirus status using the catalog of TCR beta chain sequences. In a later analysis, TCR nucleotide sequences were compared against IMGT/GENE-DB human TR gene sequences so that V and J genes could be assigned. Using the TCRdist pipeline, a later analysis assigned CDR3 sequences along with most-parsimonious VDJ recombination scenarios. In a later analysis, each TCR beta chain was defined by its CDR3 amino acid sequence together with its V-gene family, and reads without a unique V-gene family were excluded. In a later analysis, fewer than 650 highly shared, low-generation-probability nucleotide sequences were removed to address suspected cross-contamination and a sequencing artifact. In a later analysis, a clonal expansion index for each public chain was calculated from normalized within-repertoire ranks of inferred template counts. In a later analysis, generation probabilities were computed with a VDJ recombination model fitted to out-of-frame rearrangements, and the resulting probabilities were checked against IGoR. A later analysis scored TCR-TCR, TCR-HLA and TCR-CMV co-occurrence with hypergeometric tests, applying a repertoire-size bias correction to TCR pairs. A later analysis estimated false discovery rates by permuting HLA or CMV assignments 20 times. A later analysis grouped co-occurring TCRs with DBSCAN, adding TCRdist sequence similarity when clustering within HLA-allele-positive subsets. Co-occurrence clustering excluded repertoires with fewer than 30,000 or more than 120,000 public chains, plus five with anomalous nucleotide sharing. TCRdb obtained this table from immuneACCESS and retained in-frame rearrangements with V and J assigned. These tables miss some clones; where compared with another copy, unresolved V genes account for less than half of the shortfall, and the remainder is unexplained. D and trimming were read from the DNA, whereas the V and J calls and clone size are those reported in that table. The sample table holds more than 110,000 clones, of which around 77% were seen once. Clones ranked in the top ten supply approximately 0.97% of the sample.

Broad study findings and their caveats: According to a later analysis, parvovirus B19, influenza, CMV and Epstein-Barr virus appeared linked to several top co-occurrence clusters. Cytomegalovirus status was reported to be diagnosed by the classifier with high specificity and sensitivity in both the original and validation cohorts. Most TCR sequences were observed very rarely across donors, whereas some public TCRs were present in many individuals. Broadly in line with IMGT annotations, most TCR beta V segments showed up in productive rearrangements about 87% or about 30% of the time in an earlier analysis of about 500 of the donors. Most CMV-associated TCR beta chains appeared to be HLA-restricted in a later analysis, and the HLA associations seemed to be driven largely by CMV exposure. Three of the identified cytomegalovirus-associated TCR beta chains were confirmed in vitro to be specific for cytomegalovirus antigens. For the cohort, immune exposure information was limited to CMV serostatus. Only TCR beta chains were sequenced in this cohort, and the absence of alpha or paired-chain data limited detectable features. Because HLA typing was unavailable for some donors at each locus, only the typed subset was used in association tests. The presence/absence analyses assumed that sequencing depth was roughly uniform across donors, and that assumption may not be true. In a later analysis, 15,000 to 20,000 TCR beta sequences were associated with specific HLA alleles at a false discovery rate of 0.05. V-gene and J-gene trimming of TCR beta chains was associated with a missense DCLRE1C variant in a later genetic analysis, and the association was replicated in an independent cohort. When HLA alleles, especially DR and DQ, strongly co-occurred, attributing TCR associations to individual alleles was difficult. Some IMGT-functional V segments, including TRBV6-2 and TRBV6-3, could not be told apart with the 87-base-pair reads, so those segments were excluded. Because counts were too low, more than 15 rarely observed V segments, including chromosome 9 orphons, were left out of the earlier analysis of over 550 of the donors. Correlated functional status among segregating V segments might be attributable to linkage disequilibrium, but an unknown experimental factor could not be ruled out. In a later analysis, HLA-associated TCR beta chains showed more clonal expansion and lower generation probabilities than non-associated chains that were equally common. A further reported finding was that TCR beta sequences accurately predicted the HLA-A and HLA-B alleles for most subjects in the first cohort. A group of highly shared sequence variants was considered likely to be a technical artifact of the sequencing pipeline. Compared with the approximately 670-donor mean, donors in an Asian-associated ancestry cluster had fewer N-insertions in productive TCRs, according to a later genetic analysis. The authors suggested that the approach could potentially be extended to other disease states and immunological phenotypes. The study gave a list of about 160 TCR beta chains associated with cytomegalovirus. A later analysis found that TCR association rates varied across HLA loci, with DRB1 alleles showing the most associated TCRs and HLA-C alleles the fewest.

Points on this clone: Its antigen is still unknown. Base qualities are not at hand, and no much larger clone is one base apart.

V and J are truncated by 4 bases and 8 bases respectively, leaving an intervening sequence of 15 bases. The germline V gene gives CDR1 as SGHTS and CDR2 as YDEGEE. From cysteine to phenylalanine, the CDR3 is 13 amino acids long. The only DNA kept is the CDR3, 39 bases in frame from the first base. Recombination joined TRBV5-8 with TRBJ1-2; the D gene is perhaps TRBD1, from 6 matching bases. The clonotype originates from a man between 18 and 35 years old in good health and CMV-seronegative. The sequencing input was PBMCs. The base sequence is TGTGCCAGCAGCAGTACAGGGTCGATCGGCTACACCTTC. It translates as CASSSTGSIGYTF.